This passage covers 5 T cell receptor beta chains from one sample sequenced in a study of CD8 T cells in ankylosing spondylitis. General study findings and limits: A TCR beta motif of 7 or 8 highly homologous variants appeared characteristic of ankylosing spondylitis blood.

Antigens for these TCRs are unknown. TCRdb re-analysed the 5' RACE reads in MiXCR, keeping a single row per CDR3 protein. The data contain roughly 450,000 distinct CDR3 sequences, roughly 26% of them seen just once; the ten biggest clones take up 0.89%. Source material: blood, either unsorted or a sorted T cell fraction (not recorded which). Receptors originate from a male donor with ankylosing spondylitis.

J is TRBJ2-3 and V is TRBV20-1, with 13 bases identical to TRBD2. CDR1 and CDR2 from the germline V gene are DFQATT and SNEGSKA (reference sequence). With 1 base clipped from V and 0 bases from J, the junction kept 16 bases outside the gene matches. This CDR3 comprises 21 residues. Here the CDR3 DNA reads TGCAGTGCTAGAGTACGGGGCGCCGGGACTAGCGGGAAGTCTAGCACAGATACGCAGTATTTT. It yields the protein CSARVRGAGTSGKSSTDTQYF.

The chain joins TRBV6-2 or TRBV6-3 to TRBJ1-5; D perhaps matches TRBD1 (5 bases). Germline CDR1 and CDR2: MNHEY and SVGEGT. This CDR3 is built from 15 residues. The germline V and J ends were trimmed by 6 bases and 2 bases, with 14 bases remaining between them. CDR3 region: CASRPRGLGNQPQHF. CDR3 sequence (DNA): TGTGCCAGCAGGCCTAGGGGCTTGGGCAATCAGCCCCAGCATTTT.

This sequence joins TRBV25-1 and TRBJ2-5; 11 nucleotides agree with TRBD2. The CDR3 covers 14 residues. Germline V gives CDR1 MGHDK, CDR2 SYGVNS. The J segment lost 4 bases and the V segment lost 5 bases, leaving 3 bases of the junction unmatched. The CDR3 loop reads CASSLLAGVETQYF. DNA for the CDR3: TGTGCCAGCAGTCTACTAGCGGGAGTAGAGACCCAGTACTTC.

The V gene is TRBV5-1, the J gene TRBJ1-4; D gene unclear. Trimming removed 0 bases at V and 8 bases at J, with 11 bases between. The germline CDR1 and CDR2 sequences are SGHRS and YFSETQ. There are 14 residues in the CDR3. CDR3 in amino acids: CASSLVGMEEKLFF. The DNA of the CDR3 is TGCGCCAGCAGCTTGGTAGGGATGGAGGAAAAACTGTTTTTT.

The CDR3 region has the DNA TGTGCCAGCAGCTTCACAGGGGATATGGAAAAACTGTTTTTT. Amino acid sequence: CASSFTGDMEKLFF. The gene calls are TRBV5-5 and TRBJ1-4, with TRBD1 matching over 7 bases. The germline gives CDR1 SGHKS, CDR2 YYEKEE (reference sequence). Trimming removed 2 bases from V and 8 bases from J; junction bases left unmatched: 6. CDR3 length equals 14 residues.